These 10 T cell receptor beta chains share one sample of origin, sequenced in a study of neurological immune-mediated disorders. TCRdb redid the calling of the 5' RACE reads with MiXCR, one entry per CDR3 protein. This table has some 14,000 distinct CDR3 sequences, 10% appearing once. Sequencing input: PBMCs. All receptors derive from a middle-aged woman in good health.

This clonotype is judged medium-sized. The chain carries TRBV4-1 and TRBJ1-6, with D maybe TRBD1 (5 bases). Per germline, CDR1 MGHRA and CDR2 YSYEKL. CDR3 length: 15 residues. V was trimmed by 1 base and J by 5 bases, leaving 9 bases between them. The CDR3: CASSQAGTDNSPLHF. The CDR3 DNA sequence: TGCGCCAGCAGCCAAGCGGGGACCGATAATTCACCCCTCCACTTT.

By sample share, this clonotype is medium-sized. CDR3 sequence: CATFGSGELFF. The CDR3 DNA reads TGTGCCACCTTTGGGAGCGGGGAGCTGTTTTTT. V gene TRBV6-6 combines with J gene TRBJ2-2; tentatively, D is TRBD2 (5 bases). The CDR3 has 11 residues. Trimming took off 10 bases at V and 7 bases at J, with 10 bases between the two ends. Germline lookup yields CDR1 MNHNY and CDR2 SVGAGI (reference sequence).

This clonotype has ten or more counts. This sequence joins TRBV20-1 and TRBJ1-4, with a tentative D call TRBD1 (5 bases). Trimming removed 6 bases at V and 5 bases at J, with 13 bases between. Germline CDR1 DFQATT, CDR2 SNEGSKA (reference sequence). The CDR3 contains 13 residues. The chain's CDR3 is CSAVQGVNEKLFF. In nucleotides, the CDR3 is TGCAGTGCAGTCCAGGGTGTGAATGAAAAACTGTTTTTT.

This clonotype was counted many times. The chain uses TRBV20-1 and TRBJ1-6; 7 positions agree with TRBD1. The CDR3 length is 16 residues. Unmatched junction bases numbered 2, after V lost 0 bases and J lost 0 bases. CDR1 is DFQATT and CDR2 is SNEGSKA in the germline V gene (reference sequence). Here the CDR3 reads CSARDYRGSYNSPLHF. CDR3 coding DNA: TGCAGTGCTAGAGATTACAGGGGCTCCTATAATTCACCCCTCCACTTT.

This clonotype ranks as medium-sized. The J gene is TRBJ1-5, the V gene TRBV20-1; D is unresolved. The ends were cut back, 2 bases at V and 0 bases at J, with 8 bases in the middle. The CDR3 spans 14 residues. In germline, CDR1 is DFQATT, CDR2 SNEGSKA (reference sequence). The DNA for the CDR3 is TGCAGTGCTAGATTAGAGGGTAGCAATCAGCCCCAGCATTTT. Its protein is CSARLEGSNQPQHF.

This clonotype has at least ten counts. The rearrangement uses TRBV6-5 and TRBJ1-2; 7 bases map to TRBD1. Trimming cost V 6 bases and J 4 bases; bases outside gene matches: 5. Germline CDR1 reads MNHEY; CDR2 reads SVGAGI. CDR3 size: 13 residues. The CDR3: CASRQGTSYGYTF. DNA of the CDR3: TGTGCCAGCAGACAGGGGACCAGCTATGGCTACACCTTC.

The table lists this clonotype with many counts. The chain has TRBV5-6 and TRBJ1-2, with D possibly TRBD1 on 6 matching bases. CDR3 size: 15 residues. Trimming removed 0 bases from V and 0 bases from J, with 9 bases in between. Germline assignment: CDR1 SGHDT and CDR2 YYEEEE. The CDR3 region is CASSLDGGPNYGYTF. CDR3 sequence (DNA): TGTGCCAGCAGCTTGGATGGGGGCCCTAACTATGGCTACACCTTC.

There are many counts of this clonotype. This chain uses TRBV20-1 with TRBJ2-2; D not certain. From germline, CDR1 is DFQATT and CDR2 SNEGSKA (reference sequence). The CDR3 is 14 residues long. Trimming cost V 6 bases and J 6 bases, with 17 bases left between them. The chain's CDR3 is CSASYEGPAGELFF. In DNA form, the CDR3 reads TGCAGTGCCAGCTATGAAGGGCCCGCCGGGGAGCTGTTTTTT.

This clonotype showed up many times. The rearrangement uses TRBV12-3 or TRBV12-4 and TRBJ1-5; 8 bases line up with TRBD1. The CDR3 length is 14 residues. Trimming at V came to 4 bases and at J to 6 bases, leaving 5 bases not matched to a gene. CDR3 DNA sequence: TGTGCCAGCAGTTCGGCAGGGGGCGGTCAGCCCCAGCATTTT. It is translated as CASSSAGGGQPQHF.

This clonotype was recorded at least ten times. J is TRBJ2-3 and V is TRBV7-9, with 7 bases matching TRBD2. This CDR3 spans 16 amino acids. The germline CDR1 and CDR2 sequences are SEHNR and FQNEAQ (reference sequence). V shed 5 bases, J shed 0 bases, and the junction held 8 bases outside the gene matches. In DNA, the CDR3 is TGTGCCAGCAGCGGATGGAGCGGGGCCAGCACAGATACGCAGTATTTT. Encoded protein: CASSGWSGASTDTQYF.